The sequence of this TCR beta chain was determined in a study of STAT3 mutations in large granular lymphocyte leukemia. On the study more broadly: Immunosuppressive therapy was given to more than half of T-LGLL patients. General observations from the study: Every T-cell large granular lymphocyte leukemia patient had at least one immunodominant TCR beta clonotype. In some patients, a small highly pathogenic clone possibly went undetected. No sample exists from the first appearance of each clone. Differing intervals and regimens complicate linking therapy response to clone burden.

In the case of this clone: Its target is not known.

Assay: immunoSEQ multiplex PCR; the TCRdb copy retains only in-frame clones and omits some. The sample includes about 5,500 clones, over 90% of them seen just once. The TCR comes from a man between 60 and 75 years old with T-cell large granular lymphocyte leukemia. Some clones in this sample may be carry-over from other donors' samples. The sequenced material came from peripheral blood mononuclear cells.

The CDR3 spells CASSLGSAAIYGYTF. In DNA, the CDR3 is TGCGCCAGCAGCTTGGGTAGTGCAGCGATATATGGCTACACCTTC. This rearrangement joins TRBV5-1 to TRBJ1-2; D not resolved. Germline values: CDR1 SGHRS, CDR2 YFSETQ. The CDR3 consists of 15 residues. V lost 0 bases to trimming and J lost 5 bases, with 14 bases between them.